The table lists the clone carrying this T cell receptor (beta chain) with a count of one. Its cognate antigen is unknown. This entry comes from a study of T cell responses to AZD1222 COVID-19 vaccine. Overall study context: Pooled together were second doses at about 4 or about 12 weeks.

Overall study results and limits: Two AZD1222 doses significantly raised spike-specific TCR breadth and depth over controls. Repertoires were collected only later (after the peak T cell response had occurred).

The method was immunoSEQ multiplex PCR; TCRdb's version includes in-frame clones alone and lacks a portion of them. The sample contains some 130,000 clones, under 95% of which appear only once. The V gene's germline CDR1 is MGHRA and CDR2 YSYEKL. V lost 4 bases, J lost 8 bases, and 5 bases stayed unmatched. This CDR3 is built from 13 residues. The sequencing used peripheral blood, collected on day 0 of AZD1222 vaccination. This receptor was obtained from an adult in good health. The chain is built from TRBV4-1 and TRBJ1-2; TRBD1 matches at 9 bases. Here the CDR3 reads CASSRTGDGGYTF. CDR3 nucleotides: TGCGCCAGCAGCCGGACAGGGGACGGCGGCTACACCTTC.